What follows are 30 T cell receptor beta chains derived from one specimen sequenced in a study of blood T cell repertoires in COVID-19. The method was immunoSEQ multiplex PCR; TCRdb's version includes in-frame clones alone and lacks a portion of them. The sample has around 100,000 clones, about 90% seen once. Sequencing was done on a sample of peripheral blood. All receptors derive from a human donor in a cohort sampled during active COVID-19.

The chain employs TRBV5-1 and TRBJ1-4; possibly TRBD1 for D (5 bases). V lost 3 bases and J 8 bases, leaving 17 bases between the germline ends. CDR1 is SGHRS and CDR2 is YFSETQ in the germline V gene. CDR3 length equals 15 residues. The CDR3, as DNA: TGCGCCAGCAGCTCCCCCGGGGGGGGAGCCGAAAAACTGTTTTTT. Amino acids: CASSSPGGGAEKLFF.

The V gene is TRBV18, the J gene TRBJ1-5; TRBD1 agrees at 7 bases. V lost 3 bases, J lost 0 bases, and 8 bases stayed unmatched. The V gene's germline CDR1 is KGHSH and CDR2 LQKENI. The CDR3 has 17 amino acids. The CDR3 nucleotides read TGTGCCAGCTCACCCTATACAGGGGAGGATAGCAATCAGCCCCAGCATTTT. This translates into CASSPYTGEDSNQPQHF.

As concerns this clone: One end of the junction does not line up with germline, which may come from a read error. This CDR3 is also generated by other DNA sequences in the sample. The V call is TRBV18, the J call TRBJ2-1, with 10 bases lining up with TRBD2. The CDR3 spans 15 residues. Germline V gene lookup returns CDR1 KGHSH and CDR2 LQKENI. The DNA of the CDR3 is TGTGCCAGCTCGCCACGGACTAGCGGATACAATGAGCAGTTCTTC. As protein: CASSPRTSGYNEQFF.

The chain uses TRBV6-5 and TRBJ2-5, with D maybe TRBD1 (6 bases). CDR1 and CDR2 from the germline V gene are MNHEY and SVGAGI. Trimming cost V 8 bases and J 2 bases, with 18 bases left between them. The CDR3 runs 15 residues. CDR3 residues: CASRTLTGPQETQYF. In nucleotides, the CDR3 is TGTGCCAGCCGAACCCTGACAGGCCCTCAAGAGACCCAGTACTTC.

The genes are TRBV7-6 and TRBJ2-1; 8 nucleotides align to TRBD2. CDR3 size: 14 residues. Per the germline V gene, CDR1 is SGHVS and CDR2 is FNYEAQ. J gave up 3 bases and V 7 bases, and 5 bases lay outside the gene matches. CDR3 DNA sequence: TGTGCCAGCACCACCGGGACTAGCTACAATGAGCAGTTCTTC. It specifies CASTTGTSYNEQFF.

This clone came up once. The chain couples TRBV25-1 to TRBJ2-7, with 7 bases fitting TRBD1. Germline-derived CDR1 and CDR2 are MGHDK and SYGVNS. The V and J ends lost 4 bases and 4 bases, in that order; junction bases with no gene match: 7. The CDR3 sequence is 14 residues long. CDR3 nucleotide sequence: TGTGCCAGCAGTGTATCCGGGACAGCTTACGAGCAGTACTTC. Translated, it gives CASSVSGTAYEQYF.

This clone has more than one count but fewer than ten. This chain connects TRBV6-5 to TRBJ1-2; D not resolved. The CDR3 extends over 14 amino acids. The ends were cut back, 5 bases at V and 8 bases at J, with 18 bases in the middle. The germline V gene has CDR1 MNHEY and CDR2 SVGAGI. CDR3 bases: TGTGCCAGCAGTACATCAGCCGGAGAAAGCGGCTACACCTTC. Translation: CASSTSAGESGYTF.

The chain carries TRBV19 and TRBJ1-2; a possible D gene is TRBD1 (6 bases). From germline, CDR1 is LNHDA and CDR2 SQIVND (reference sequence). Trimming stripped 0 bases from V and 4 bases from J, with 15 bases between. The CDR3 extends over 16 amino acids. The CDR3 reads CASSIDLDRPRYGYTF. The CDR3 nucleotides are TGTGCCAGTAGTATAGATCTCGACAGGCCGCGCTATGGCTACACCTTC.

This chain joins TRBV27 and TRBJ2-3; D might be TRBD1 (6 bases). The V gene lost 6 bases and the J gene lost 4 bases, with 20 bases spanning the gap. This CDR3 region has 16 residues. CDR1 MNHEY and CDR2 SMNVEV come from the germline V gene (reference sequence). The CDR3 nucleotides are TGTGCCAGCAGGCGCAGGGGCAGGGGCCTACCAGATACGCAGTATTTT. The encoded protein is CASRRRGRGLPDTQYF.

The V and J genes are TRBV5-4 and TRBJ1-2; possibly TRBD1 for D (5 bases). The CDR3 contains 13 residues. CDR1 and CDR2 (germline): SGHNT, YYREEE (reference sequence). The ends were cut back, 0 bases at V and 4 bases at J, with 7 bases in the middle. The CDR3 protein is CASSLETAYGYTF. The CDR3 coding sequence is TGTGCCAGCAGCTTGGAGACAGCCTATGGCTACACCTTC.

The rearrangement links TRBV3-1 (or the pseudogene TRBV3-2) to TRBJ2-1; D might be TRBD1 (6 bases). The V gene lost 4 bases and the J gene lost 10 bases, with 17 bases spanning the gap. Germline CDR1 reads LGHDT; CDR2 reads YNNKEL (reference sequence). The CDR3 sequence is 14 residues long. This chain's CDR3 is CASSPAGGRGEQFF. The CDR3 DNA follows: TGTGCCAGCAGCCCCGCTGGGGGCCGCGGCGAGCAGTTCTTC.

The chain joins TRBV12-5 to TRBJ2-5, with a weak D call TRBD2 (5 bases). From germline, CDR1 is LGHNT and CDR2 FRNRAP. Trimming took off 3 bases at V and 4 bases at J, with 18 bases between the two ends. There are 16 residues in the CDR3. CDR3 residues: CASGFTGAGGRETQYF. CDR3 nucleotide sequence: TGTGCTAGTGGTTTTACCGGAGCCGGAGGTAGAGAGACCCAGTACTTC.

The CDR3 here is CASSAAGTASGANVLTF. CDR3 nucleotide sequence: TGTGCCAGCAGCGCCGCAGGGACAGCGTCTGGGGCCAACGTCCTGACTTTC. This sequence joins TRBV9 and TRBJ2-6; 7 nucleotides align to TRBD1. The CDR3 totals 17 residues. Germline loops: CDR1 SGDLS, CDR2 YYNGEE. V lost 3 bases, J lost 1 base, and 7 bases stayed unmatched.

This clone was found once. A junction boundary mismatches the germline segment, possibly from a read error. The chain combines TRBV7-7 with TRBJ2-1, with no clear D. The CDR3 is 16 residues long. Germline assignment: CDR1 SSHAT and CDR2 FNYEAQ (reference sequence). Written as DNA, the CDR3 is TGTGCTAGCAGCTTAGCATTGACCCCAGGATACAATGAGCAGTTCTTC. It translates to CASSLALTPGYNEQFF.

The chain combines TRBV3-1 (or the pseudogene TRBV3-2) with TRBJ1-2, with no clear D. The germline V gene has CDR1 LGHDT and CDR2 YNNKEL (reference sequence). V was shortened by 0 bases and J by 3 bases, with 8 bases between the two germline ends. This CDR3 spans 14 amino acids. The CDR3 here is CASSQDVGDYGYTF. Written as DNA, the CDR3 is TGTGCCAGCAGCCAAGATGTCGGTGACTATGGCTACACCTTC.

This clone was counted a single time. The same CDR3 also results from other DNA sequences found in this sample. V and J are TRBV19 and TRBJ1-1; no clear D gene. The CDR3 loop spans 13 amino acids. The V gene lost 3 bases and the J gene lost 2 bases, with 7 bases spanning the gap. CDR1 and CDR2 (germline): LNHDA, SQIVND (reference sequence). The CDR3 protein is CASSIAVNTEAFF. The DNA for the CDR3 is TGTGCCAGTAGTATTGCAGTAAACACTGAAGCTTTCTTT.

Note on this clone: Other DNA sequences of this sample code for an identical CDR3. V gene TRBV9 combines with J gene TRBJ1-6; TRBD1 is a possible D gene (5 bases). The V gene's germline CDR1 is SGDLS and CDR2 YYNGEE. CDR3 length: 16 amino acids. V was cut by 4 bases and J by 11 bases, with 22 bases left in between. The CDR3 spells CASSPRVGSGWAPLHF. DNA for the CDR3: TGTGCCAGCAGCCCCCGAGTCGGGTCAGGGTGGGCACCCCTCCACTTT.

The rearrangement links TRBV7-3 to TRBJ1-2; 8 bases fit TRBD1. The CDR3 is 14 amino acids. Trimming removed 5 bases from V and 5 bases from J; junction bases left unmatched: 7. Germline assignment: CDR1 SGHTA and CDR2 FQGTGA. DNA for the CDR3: TGTGCCAGCAGCAAGGGACAGGTGGCTTATGGCTACACCTTC. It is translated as CASSKGQVAYGYTF.

As DNA, the CDR3 is TGTGCCAGCAGCCTACAGGGTACCGCTGGAGATACGCAGTATTTT. Protein: CASSLQGTAGDTQYF. The chain employs TRBV7-2 and TRBJ2-3; tentatively, D is TRBD1 (6 bases). CDR1 and CDR2 from the germline V gene are SGHTA and FQGNSA. The CDR3 is 15 residues long. Trimming took 5 bases from V and 5 from J, leaving 17 bases between them.

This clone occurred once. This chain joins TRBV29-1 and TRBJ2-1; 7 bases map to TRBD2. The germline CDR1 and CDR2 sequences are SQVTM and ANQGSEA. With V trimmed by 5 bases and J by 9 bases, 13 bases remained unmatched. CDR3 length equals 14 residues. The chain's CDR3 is CSVWVRAGTGEQFF. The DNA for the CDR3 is TGCAGCGTTTGGGTTCGAGCGGGAACTGGTGAGCAGTTCTTC.

DNA for the CDR3: TGTGCCAGCAGCCAAGAGCTAGATCGGCATGAGCAGTTCTTC. It yields the protein CASSQELDRHEQFF. This sequence joins TRBV3-1 (or the pseudogene TRBV3-2) and TRBJ2-1; D uncertain. The CDR3 extends over 14 amino acids. Trimming left V 0 bases short and J 8 bases short, with 11 bases between. Germline CDR1 reads LGHDT; CDR2 reads YNNKEL (reference sequence).

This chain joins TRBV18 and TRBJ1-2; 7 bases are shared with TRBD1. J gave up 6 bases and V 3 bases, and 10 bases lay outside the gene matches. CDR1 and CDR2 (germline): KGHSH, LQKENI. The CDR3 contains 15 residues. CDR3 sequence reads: CASSPSEVTGDGYTF. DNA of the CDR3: TGTGCCAGCTCACCCTCGGAGGTCACAGGGGATGGCTACACCTTC.

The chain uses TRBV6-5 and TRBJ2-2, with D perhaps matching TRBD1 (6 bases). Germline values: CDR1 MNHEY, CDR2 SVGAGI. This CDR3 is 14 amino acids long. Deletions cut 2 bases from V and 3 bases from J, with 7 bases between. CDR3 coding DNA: TGTGCCAGCAGTTACCCAGGGGACACCGGGGAGCTGTTTTTT. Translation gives CASSYPGDTGELFF.

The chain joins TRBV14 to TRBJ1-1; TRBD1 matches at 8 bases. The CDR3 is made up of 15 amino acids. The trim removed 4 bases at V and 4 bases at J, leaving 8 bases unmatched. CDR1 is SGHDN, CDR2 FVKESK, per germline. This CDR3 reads CASSPRTGWGTEAFF. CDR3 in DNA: TGTGCCAGCAGCCCTCGGACAGGGTGGGGCACTGAAGCTTTCTTT.

CDR3 coding DNA: TGTGCCACCGGACAGGGGGCTGGTACGCAGTATTTT. It specifies CATGQGAGTQYF. The V gene is TRBV24-1, the J gene TRBJ2-3, with TRBD1 matching over 11 bases. Germline values: CDR1 KGHDR, CDR2 SFDVKD. The CDR3 covers 12 residues. The V segment lost 9 bases and the J segment 8 bases; nucleotides outside the gene matches: 3.

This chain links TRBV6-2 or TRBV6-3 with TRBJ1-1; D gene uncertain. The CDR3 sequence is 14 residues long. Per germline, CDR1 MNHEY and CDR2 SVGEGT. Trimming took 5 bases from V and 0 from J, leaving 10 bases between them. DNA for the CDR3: TGTGCCAGCAGTCGACATGAGATGAACACTGAAGCTTTCTTT. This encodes CASSRHEMNTEAFF.

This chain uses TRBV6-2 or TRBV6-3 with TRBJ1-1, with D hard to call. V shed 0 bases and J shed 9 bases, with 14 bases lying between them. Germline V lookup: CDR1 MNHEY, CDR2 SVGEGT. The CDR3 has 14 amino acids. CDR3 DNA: TGTGCCAGCAGTTACTCGATCCAGGAAATCAAAGCTTTCTTT. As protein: CASSYSIQEIKAFF.

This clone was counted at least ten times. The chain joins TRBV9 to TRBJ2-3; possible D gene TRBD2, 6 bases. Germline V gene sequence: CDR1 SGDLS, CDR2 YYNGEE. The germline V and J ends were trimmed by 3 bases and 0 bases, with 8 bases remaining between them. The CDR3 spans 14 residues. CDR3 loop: CASSAAGSTDTQYF. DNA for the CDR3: TGTGCCAGCAGCGCGGCGGGGAGCACAGATACGCAGTATTTT.

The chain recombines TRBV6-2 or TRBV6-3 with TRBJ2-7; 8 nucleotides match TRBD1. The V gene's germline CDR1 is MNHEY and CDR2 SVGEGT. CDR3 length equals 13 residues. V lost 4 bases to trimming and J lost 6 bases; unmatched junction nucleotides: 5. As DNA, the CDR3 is TGTGCCAGCAGTTCTGGACAGGGATTCGAGCAGTACTTC. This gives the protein CASSSGQGFEQYF.

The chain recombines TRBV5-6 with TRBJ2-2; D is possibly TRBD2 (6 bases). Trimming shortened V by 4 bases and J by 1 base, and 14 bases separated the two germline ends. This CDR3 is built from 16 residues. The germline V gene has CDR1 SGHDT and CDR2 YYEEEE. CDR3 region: CASSLRGGMNTGELFF. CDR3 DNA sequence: TGTGCCAGCAGCCTTCGGGGCGGGATGAACACCGGGGAGCTGTTTTTT.